A selection of T cell receptor beta chains follows, all from one sample in a study of blood T cell repertoires in COVID-19. Sequencing used immunoSEQ multiplex PCR; TCRdb keeps in-frame clones, though not all of them. The table lists over 65,000 clones, about nine tenths of them singletons. The sequencing sample was made of peripheral blood. These receptors originate from a man in his fifties with active or convalescent COVID-19. Each CDR3 is given with its conserved first and last residue. Fields, in order: J gene, clone size, D gene, V gene, CDR3 length, CDR3 protein, CDR3 DNA. D genes are given only for firm matches. The size entry is marked missing in some rows and otherwise reads once, few, many or a size class.

j_call: TRBJ1-6; clone_size: .; d_call: TRBD1; v_call: TRBV11-2; cdr3_length: 14; cdr3_aa: CASSYIQGDSPLHF; cdr3_nt: TGTGCCAGCAGCTATATACAGGGGGATTCACCCCTCCACTTT
j_call: TRBJ1-6; clone_size: .; d_call: TRBD1; v_call: TRBV2; cdr3_length: 17; cdr3_aa: CASSDLLQGTRHSPLHF; cdr3_nt: TGTGCCAGCAGTGACTTGCTACAGGGGACCCGACATTCACCCCTCCACTTT
j_call: TRBJ2-4; clone_size: .; d_call: .; v_call: TRBV11-2; cdr3_length: 17; cdr3_aa: CASSLLVGGVAKNIQYF; cdr3_nt: TGTGCCAGCAGCTTACTGGTCGGAGGGGTGGCCAAAAACATTCAGTACTTC
j_call: TRBJ1-4; clone_size: .; d_call: TRBD1; v_call: TRBV19; cdr3_length: 14; cdr3_aa: CASRQTGANEKLFF; cdr3_nt: TGTGCCAGTAGGCAGACAGGGGCTAATGAAAAACTGTTTTTT
j_call: TRBJ2-1; clone_size: .; d_call: .; v_call: TRBV9; cdr3_length: 14; cdr3_aa: CASSVLGSVDEQFF; cdr3_nt: TGTGCCAGCAGCGTACTCGGGAGTGTAGATGAGCAGTTCTTC
j_call: TRBJ2-5; clone_size: .; d_call: .; v_call: TRBV9; cdr3_length: 16; cdr3_aa: CASSASLGGYQETQYF; cdr3_nt: TGTGCCAGCAGCGCCTCTCTTGGGGGGTACCAAGAGACCCAGTACTTC
j_call: TRBJ1-4; clone_size: .; d_call: .; v_call: TRBV5-5; cdr3_length: 15; cdr3_aa: CASSLMTELGEKLFF; cdr3_nt: TGTGCCAGCAGCCTGATGACCGAGCTAGGCGAAAAACTGTTTTTT
j_call: TRBJ2-1; clone_size: .; d_call: .; v_call: TRBV3-1/TRBV3-2; cdr3_length: 16; cdr3_aa: CASSQDEGVIYNEQFF; cdr3_nt: TGTGCCAGCAGCCAAGACGAGGGGGTAATATACAATGAGCAGTTCTTC
j_call: TRBJ1-1; clone_size: .; d_call: .; v_call: TRBV9; cdr3_length: 15; cdr3_aa: CASRLGRQTNTEAFF; cdr3_nt: TGTGCCAGCAGATTAGGGCGACAGACTAACACTGAAGCTTTCTTT
j_call: TRBJ2-1; clone_size: .; d_call: .; v_call: TRBV6-1; cdr3_length: 14; cdr3_aa: CASSETRSGNEQFF; cdr3_nt: TGTGCCAGCAGTGAAACTAGGTCTGGCAATGAGCAGTTCTTC
j_call: TRBJ1-3; clone_size: few; d_call: .; v_call: TRBV27; cdr3_length: 14; cdr3_aa: CASRRLEGGNTIYF; cdr3_nt: TGTGCCAGCAGACGCCTTGAGGGAGGAAACACCATATATTTT
j_call: TRBJ2-7; clone_size: .; d_call: TRBD2; v_call: TRBV11-2; cdr3_length: 14; cdr3_aa: CASSFLAGVYEQYF; cdr3_nt: TGTGCCAGCAGCTTTCTAGCGGGGGTTTACGAGCAGTACTTC
j_call: TRBJ2-2; clone_size: few; d_call: .; v_call: TRBV7-2; cdr3_length: 15; cdr3_aa: CASSLNRGTTGELFF; cdr3_nt: TGTGCCAGCAGCTTAAATAGGGGTACCACCGGGGAGCTGTTTTTT
j_call: TRBJ2-5; clone_size: few; d_call: TRBD1; v_call: TRBV5-1; cdr3_length: 14; cdr3_aa: CASSKTGGSETQYF; cdr3_nt: TGCGCCAGCAGCAAAACAGGGGGCTCAGAGACCCAGTACTTC
j_call: TRBJ1-3; clone_size: .; d_call: .; v_call: TRBV2; cdr3_length: 15; cdr3_aa: CASNPEKISGNTIYF; cdr3_nt: TGTGCCAGCAATCCTGAGAAAATCTCTGGAAACACCATATATTTT
j_call: TRBJ2-1; clone_size: .; d_call: .; v_call: TRBV7-2; cdr3_length: 14; cdr3_aa: CASSTSSSYNEQFF; cdr3_nt: TGTGCCAGCAGCACTTCTAGCTCCTACAATGAGCAGTTCTTC
j_call: TRBJ1-1; clone_size: .; d_call: .; v_call: TRBV19; cdr3_length: 13; cdr3_aa: CASSISSNTEAFF; cdr3_nt: TGTGCCAGTAGTATTAGTTCGAACACTGAAGCTTTCTTT
j_call: TRBJ1-2; clone_size: .; d_call: .; v_call: TRBV5-8; cdr3_length: 13; cdr3_aa: CASSFRGSDGYTF; cdr3_nt: TGTGCCAGCAGCTTTCGGGGGTCCGATGGCTACACCTTC
j_call: TRBJ2-3; clone_size: few; d_call: .; v_call: TRBV7-8; cdr3_length: 15; cdr3_aa: CASSLQPILGDTQYF; cdr3_nt: TGTGCCAGCAGCTTACAGCCCATACTAGGGGATACGCAGTATTTT
j_call: TRBJ2-7; clone_size: few; d_call: .; v_call: TRBV10-3; cdr3_length: 11; cdr3_aa: CAISGGHEQYF; cdr3_nt: TGTGCCATCAGTGGGGGCCACGAGCAGTACTTC
j_call: TRBJ2-7; clone_size: once; d_call: .; v_call: TRBV18; cdr3_length: 15; cdr3_aa: CASSPKQGTSYEQYF; cdr3_nt: TGTGCCAGCTCACCGAAACAGGGAACCTCCTACGAGCAGTACTTC
j_call: TRBJ1-2; clone_size: once; d_call: .; v_call: TRBV18; cdr3_length: 13; cdr3_aa: CASSGSANYGYTF; cdr3_nt: TGTGCCAGCTCGGGCTCGGCTAACTATGGCTACACCTTC
j_call: TRBJ2-5; clone_size: .; d_call: TRBD2; v_call: TRBV6-5; cdr3_length: 15; cdr3_aa: CASRSVAGGFKTQYF; cdr3_nt: TGTGCCAGCAGGAGCGTAGCGGGGGGGTTTAAGACCCAGTACTTC
j_call: TRBJ2-7; clone_size: .; d_call: TRBD1; v_call: TRBV27; cdr3_length: 13; cdr3_aa: CASRDRGPYEQYF; cdr3_nt: TGTGCCAGCCGGGACAGGGGCCCCTACGAGCAGTACTTC
j_call: TRBJ2-2; clone_size: .; d_call: TRBD2; v_call: TRBV6-2/TRBV6-3; cdr3_length: 16; cdr3_aa: CASSHPGRGGPGELFF; cdr3_nt: TGTGCCAGCAGCCACCCCGGGCGGGGGGGCCCCGGGGAGCTGTTTTTT
j_call: TRBJ1-5; clone_size: once; d_call: .; v_call: TRBV19; cdr3_length: 16; cdr3_aa: CASSKRGRGRDQPQHF; cdr3_nt: TGTGCCAGTAGTAAGAGGGGCAGGGGAAGAGATCAGCCCCAGCATTTT
j_call: TRBJ1-2; clone_size: .; d_call: TRBD1; v_call: TRBV2; cdr3_length: 14; cdr3_aa: CASRTGTGGYGYTF; cdr3_nt: TGTGCCAGCAGGACCGGGACAGGGGGTTATGGCTACACCTTC
j_call: TRBJ1-5; clone_size: .; d_call: .; v_call: TRBV3-1/TRBV3-2; cdr3_length: 16; cdr3_aa: CASSQAGALSNQPQHF; cdr3_nt: TGTGCCAGCAGCCAAGCAGGTGCCCTCAGCAATCAGCCCCAGCATTTT
j_call: TRBJ2-1; clone_size: many; d_call: .; v_call: TRBV3-1/TRBV3-2; cdr3_length: 16; cdr3_aa: CASSLQGQKVYNEQFF; cdr3_nt: TGTGCCAGCAGCCTCCAAGGACAGAAAGTTTACAATGAGCAGTTCTTC
j_call: TRBJ2-2; clone_size: once; d_call: TRBD2; v_call: TRBV4-1; cdr3_length: 16; cdr3_aa: CARSRPGLENTGELFF; cdr3_nt: TGCGCCCGCAGCCGACCGGGACTAGAGAACACCGGGGAGCTGTTTTTT
j_call: TRBJ2-1; clone_size: once; d_call: TRBD2; v_call: TRBV29-1; cdr3_length: 15; cdr3_aa: CSTLAGGFLYNEQFF; cdr3_nt: TGCAGCACCTTAGCGGGGGGTTTCCTCTACAATGAGCAGTTCTTC
j_call: TRBJ2-2; clone_size: .; d_call: TRBD2; v_call: TRBV28; cdr3_length: 16; cdr3_aa: CASSSGLAGLSGELFF; cdr3_nt: TGTGCCAGCAGTTCTGGCTTAGCGGGATTGTCCGGGGAGCTGTTTTTT
j_call: TRBJ2-1; clone_size: once; d_call: TRBD2; v_call: TRBV27; cdr3_length: 19; cdr3_aa: CASSPSPGLAGRRYNEQFF; cdr3_nt: TGTGCCAGCAGTCCCTCACCGGGACTAGCGGGACGTCGATACAATGAGCAGTTCTTC
j_call: TRBJ2-3; clone_size: .; d_call: TRBD2; v_call: TRBV3-1/TRBV3-2; cdr3_length: 16; cdr3_aa: CASSQVKRGPADTQYF; cdr3_nt: TGTGCCAGCAGCCAAGTTAAGCGGGGGCCTGCGGATACGCAGTATTTT
j_call: TRBJ2-7; clone_size: .; d_call: .; v_call: TRBV30; cdr3_length: 13; cdr3_aa: CAWSDEGTYEQYF; cdr3_nt: TGTGCCTGGAGTGACGAGGGAACCTACGAGCAGTACTTC
j_call: TRBJ1-2; clone_size: .; d_call: TRBD1; v_call: TRBV11-2; cdr3_length: 18; cdr3_aa: CASSPTLRPGGWGYGYTF; cdr3_nt: TGTGCCAGCAGCCCGACCTTAAGGCCAGGGGGATGGGGCTATGGCTACACCTTC
j_call: TRBJ2-7; clone_size: few; d_call: .; v_call: TRBV28; cdr3_length: 12; cdr3_aa: CASSQLKYEQYF; cdr3_nt: TGTGCCAGCAGTCAACTAAAATACGAGCAGTACTTC
j_call: TRBJ1-2; clone_size: .; d_call: .; v_call: TRBV7-9; cdr3_length: 14; cdr3_aa: CASSPQRGGYGYTF; cdr3_nt: TGTGCCAGCAGCCCCCAGCGGGGAGGTTATGGCTACACCTTC
j_call: TRBJ2-1; clone_size: .; d_call: .; v_call: TRBV19; cdr3_length: 13; cdr3_aa: CASSIARYNEQFF; cdr3_nt: TGTGCCAGTAGTATAGCCAGATACAATGAGCAGTTCTTC
j_call: TRBJ2-5; clone_size: few; d_call: TRBD2; v_call: TRBV7-8; cdr3_length: 15; cdr3_aa: CASSRGRVGQETQYF; cdr3_nt: TGTGCCAGCAGCCGGGGGAGGGTGGGGCAAGAGACCCAGTACTTC
j_call: TRBJ2-5; clone_size: .; d_call: .; v_call: TRBV3-1/TRBV3-2; cdr3_length: 16; cdr3_aa: CASSQERASRAKTQYF; cdr3_nt: TGTGCCAGCAGCCAAGAAAGGGCTAGCCGGGCGAAGACCCAGTACTTC
j_call: TRBJ1-3; clone_size: .; d_call: TRBD1; v_call: TRBV7-2; cdr3_length: 16; cdr3_aa: CASSSGQGARGNTIYF; cdr3_nt: TGTGCCAGCAGCTCAGGACAGGGGGCGCGGGGAAACACCATATATTTT